This is a list of T cell receptor beta chains from one sample in a study of T cell changes during pregnancy in multiple sclerosis. Sequencing used immunoSEQ multiplex PCR; TCRdb keeps in-frame clones, though not all of them. The sample lists about 110,000 clones, approximately 91% seen once, with approximately 3.7% in the top ten. Sequences were derived from peripheral blood, sampled after pregnancy. The source is a female donor with multiple sclerosis, enrolled in a pregnancy study. Both conserved end residues are part of each CDR3. D genes are given only for firm matches. Only some rows state a clone size, as once, few, many or a class for expanded clones.

abundance: NA; j_gene: TRBJ2-5; d_gene: TRBD2; v_gene: TRBV7-8; CDR3nt: TGTGCCAGCAGCACCCTCGGGACTAGCAAAGAGACCCAGTACTTC; CDR3aa: CASSTLGTSKETQYF
abundance: few; j_gene: TRBJ1-1; d_gene: NA; v_gene: TRBV4-1; CDR3nt: TGCGCCAGCAGCCCACAGGAGAACACTGAAGCTTTCTTT; CDR3aa: CASSPQENTEAFF
abundance: few; j_gene: TRBJ1-6; d_gene: NA; v_gene: TRBV7-8; CDR3nt: TGTGCCAGCAGCTCCGGACGACAGGTGGCGCATAATTCACCCCTCCACTTT; CDR3aa: CASSSGRQVAHNSPLHF
abundance: NA; j_gene: TRBJ1-5; d_gene: NA; v_gene: TRBV19; CDR3nt: TGTGCCAGTAGTCCTCGGGGAGGTCGGATTATTATTCAGCCCCAGCATTTT; CDR3aa: CASSPRGGRIIIQPQHF
abundance: NA; j_gene: TRBJ2-3; d_gene: NA; v_gene: TRBV28; CDR3nt: TGTGCCTCCCAGAGGGATCGCCTAGATACGCAGTATTTT; CDR3aa: CASQRDRLDTQYF
abundance: NA; j_gene: TRBJ1-5; d_gene: NA; v_gene: TRBV15; CDR3nt: TGTGCCACCAGCGGGGGGAGGGGTCCAGCTCAGCCCCAGCATTTT; CDR3aa: CATSGGRGPAQPQHF
abundance: NA; j_gene: TRBJ2-3; d_gene: TRBD2; v_gene: TRBV7-9; CDR3nt: TGTGCCAGCAGCCCGGGGGGTAGCACAGATACGCAGTATTTT; CDR3aa: CASSPGGSTDTQYF
abundance: NA; j_gene: TRBJ2-1; d_gene: NA; v_gene: TRBV6-4; CDR3nt: TGTGCCAGCAGGGAAACTACAAACCCCTACAATGAGCAGTTCTTC; CDR3aa: CASRETTNPYNEQFF
abundance: NA; j_gene: TRBJ2-5; d_gene: TRBD2; v_gene: TRBV13; CDR3nt: TGTGCCAGCAGCTTAGAGGGCGGGGGGGGGCTCCGAGAGACCCAGTACTTC; CDR3aa: CASSLEGGGGLRETQYF
abundance: NA; j_gene: TRBJ2-1; d_gene: TRBD2; v_gene: TRBV29-1; CDR3nt: TGCAGCGTTGAATGGGGGGGGGTCGAGCAGTTCTTC; CDR3aa: CSVEWGGVEQFF
abundance: NA; j_gene: TRBJ2-3; d_gene: TRBD2; v_gene: TRBV9; CDR3nt: TGTGCCAGCAGGCCGGGGGGGCACCCCTTGGATACGCAGTATTTT; CDR3aa: CASRPGGHPLDTQYF
abundance: once; j_gene: TRBJ2-1; d_gene: TRBD1; v_gene: TRBV19; CDR3nt: TGTGCCAGTTCGGTCCGGGACAGGGGTAGGAATGAGCAGTTCTTC; CDR3aa: CASSVRDRGRNEQFF
abundance: NA; j_gene: TRBJ1-1; d_gene: NA; v_gene: TRBV2; CDR3nt: TGTGCCAGCAAGGAGGTGGAGGGGAGGAACACTGAAGCTTTCTTT; CDR3aa: CASKEVEGRNTEAFF
abundance: NA; j_gene: TRBJ1-6; d_gene: NA; v_gene: TRBV11-2; CDR3nt: TGTGCCAGCAGCTTAGAGGCCCACGACTTAGGATCACCCCTCCACTTT; CDR3aa: CASSLEAHDLGSPLHF
abundance: NA; j_gene: TRBJ1-2; d_gene: TRBD1; v_gene: TRBV6-5; CDR3nt: TGTGCCAGCAGCCGACAGGGGGAGGCTGGCTACACCTTC; CDR3aa: CASSRQGEAGYTF
abundance: NA; j_gene: TRBJ2-5; d_gene: TRBD1; v_gene: TRBV2; CDR3nt: TGTGCCGGTACAGAGGGGGCGAGTGAGACCCAGTACTTC; CDR3aa: CAGTEGASETQYF
abundance: NA; j_gene: TRBJ1-2; d_gene: NA; v_gene: TRBV27; CDR3nt: TGTGCCAGCAGCTCTCGGACAGAAGCGAGGAACTATGGCTACACCTTC; CDR3aa: CASSSRTEARNYGYTF
abundance: NA; j_gene: TRBJ2-7; d_gene: NA; v_gene: TRBV11-1; CDR3nt: TGTGCCAGCAGCTTGGAGGGCTACGAGCAGTACTTC; CDR3aa: CASSLEGYEQYF
abundance: NA; j_gene: TRBJ2-6; d_gene: TRBD1; v_gene: TRBV9; CDR3nt: TGTGCCAGCAGCGATGGACAGGGGCCCTTAGGTGGGGCCAACGTCCTGACTTTC; CDR3aa: CASSDGQGPLGGANVLTF
abundance: NA; j_gene: TRBJ1-6; d_gene: TRBD1; v_gene: TRBV19; CDR3nt: TGTGCCACTATGGCAGGGGGCTCCTATAATTCACCCCTCCACTTT; CDR3aa: CATMAGGSYNSPLHF
abundance: NA; j_gene: TRBJ2-2; d_gene: NA; v_gene: TRBV5-6; CDR3nt: TGTGCCAGCAGCGGCTGGCAGGGGCGGACGACCGGGGAGCTGTTTTTT; CDR3aa: CASSGWQGRTTGELFF
abundance: NA; j_gene: TRBJ1-4; d_gene: NA; v_gene: TRBV19; CDR3nt: TGTGCCAGTAGAGCGCGGCAGAATGAAAAACTGTTTTTT; CDR3aa: CASRARQNEKLFF